The clone carrying this T cell receptor (beta chain) was found a few times. Its target is not known. The record originates from a study of identical twins. General study points: The study found excess low generation probability among twin-shared out-of-frame alpha sequences. In beta out-of-frame sequences, the excess sharing between twins was weaker. Interpretation of the results relied on cross-sectional statistical analysis and not on following the same donors.

Template switching (which added a universal primer site) was used, and cDNA carried unique molecular identifiers. A single record per CDR3 protein comes from TCRdb applying MiXCR to the 5' RACE reads. The data hold around 340,000 distinct CDR3 sequences, with 9% to 15% observed a single time. The germline gives CDR1 MNHEY, CDR2 SMNVEV (reference sequence). Trimming cost V 6 bases and J 8 bases; bases outside gene matches: 10. The length of the CDR3 is 14 residues. The same specimen was also included in a second study, on yellow fever vaccine responses in identical twins.

The rearrangement links TRBV27 to TRBJ2-1; TRBD2 agrees at 7 bases. The sequencing sample was made of CD8+ T cells sorted from blood. This TCR came from a woman aged 18-29 years in good health. CDR3 nucleotides: TGTGCCAGCAGGCGGGAGACCATCAGGGATGAGCAGTTCTTC. As protein: CASRRETIRDEQFF.